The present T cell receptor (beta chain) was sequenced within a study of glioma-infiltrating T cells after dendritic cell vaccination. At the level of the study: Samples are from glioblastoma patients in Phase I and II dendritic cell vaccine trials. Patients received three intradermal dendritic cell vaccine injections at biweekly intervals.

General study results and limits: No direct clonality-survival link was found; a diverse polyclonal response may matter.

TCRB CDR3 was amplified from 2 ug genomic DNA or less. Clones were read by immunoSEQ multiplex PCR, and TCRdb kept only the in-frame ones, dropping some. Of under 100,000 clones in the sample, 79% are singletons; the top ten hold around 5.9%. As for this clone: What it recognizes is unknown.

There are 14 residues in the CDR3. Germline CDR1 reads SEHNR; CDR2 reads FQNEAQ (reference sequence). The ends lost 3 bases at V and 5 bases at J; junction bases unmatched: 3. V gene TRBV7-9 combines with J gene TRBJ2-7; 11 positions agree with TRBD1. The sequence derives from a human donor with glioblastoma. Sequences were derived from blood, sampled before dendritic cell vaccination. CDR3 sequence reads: CASSFRDRGDEQYF. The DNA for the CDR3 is TGTGCCAGCAGCTTCCGGGACAGGGGGGACGAGCAGTACTTC.